This T cell receptor beta chain emerged from a study of glioma-infiltrating T cells. Findings and caveats of the study: Only very few CDR3 sequences appeared in both tissue and blood.

V shed 5 bases and J 3 bases; nucleotides not matched to a gene: 9. The CDR3 spans 16 residues. Germline values: CDR1 MNHNS, CDR2 SASEGT. This clonotype was counted ten times or more. What it binds is unknown. TCR alpha and beta CDR3 regions were amplified from RNA using iRepertoire nested multiplex PCR. One entry per CDR3 protein, called by TCRdb with MiXCR from the multiplex PCR reads. The sample has some 100,000 distinct CDR3 sequences, approximately 26% seen once. Source material: glioma tissue, nonneoplastic brain tissue, or PBMCs (not recorded which). This chain links TRBV6-1 with TRBJ1-3; 8 bases agree with TRBD1. The TCR was taken from a human donor with low-grade glioma or glioblastoma, undergoing nonglioma brain surgery, or in good health (not recorded which). CDR3 coding DNA: TGTGCCAGCAGTTGGGGCAGGGGGCCGGGTGGAAACACCATATATTTT. Its protein is CASSWGRGPGGNTIYF.